The rows below give T cell receptor beta chains drawn from one sample of a study of identifying expanded T cells in peripheral blood. Assay: immunoSEQ multiplex PCR; the TCRdb copy retains only in-frame clones and omits some. The sample holds under 150,000 clones, roughly 90% seen once. The sequenced sample was blood. The receptors originated from a person between 18 and 75 years old in good health. CDR3s include the opening cysteine and the closing phenylalanine or tryptophan. D genes are given only for firm matches. A row's size may be missing; if present it is once, few, many or a size class.

>18|NA|TRBJ2-2|NA|TRBV7-6
CASSQRVLIGPNTGELFF
TGTGCCAGCAGCCAACGGGTGTTAATCGGACCAAACACCGGGGAGCTGTTTTTT
>16|NA|TRBJ2-7|NA|TRBV19
CASSPRGGTAIYEQYF
TGTGCCAGTAGTCCTAGGGGCGGGACCGCAATTTACGAGCAGTACTTC
>14|NA|TRBJ2-7|NA|TRBV19
CARSSGRSLCEQYF
TGTGCCAGATCCTCGGGCAGGTCATTGTGCGAGCAGTACTTC
>15|NA|TRBJ1-3|few|TRBV10-1
CASGGPSDAGNTIYF
TGCGCCAGCGGAGGACCCTCCGACGCTGGAAACACCATATATTTT
>11|NA|TRBJ1-1|few|TRBV10-3
CAISGEGTIFF
TGTGCCATCAGTGGAGAAGGTACGATTTTCTTT
>12|NA|TRBJ2-1|NA|TRBV6-1
CASSRQGNEQFF
TGTGCCAGCAGTCGGCAGGGTAACGAGCAGTTCTTC
>15|NA|TRBJ1-5|NA|TRBV19
CASSMGGRRNQPQHF
TGTGCCAGTAGTATGGGTGGGCGGAGAAATCAGCCCCAGCATTTT
>11|NA|TRBJ1-1|NA|TRBV6-5
CASSDTGEAFF
TGTGCCAGCAGTGACACAGGGGAAGCTTTCTTT
>14|TRBD2|TRBJ2-3|NA|TRBV5-1
CASRGRARTDTQYF
TGCGCCAGCAGAGGGAGGGCCCGCACAGATACGCAGTATTTT
>13|NA|TRBJ1-1|NA|TRBV25-1
CASTSSSNTEAFF
TGTGCCAGCACCTCGAGCTCGAACACTGAAGCTTTCTTT
>12|TRBD1|TRBJ1-2|NA|TRBV6-5
CASSGQGAGYTF
TGTGCCAGCAGCGGACAGGGTGCTGGCTACACCTTC
>13|NA|TRBJ1-2|few|TRBV29-1
CSAGQGTNYGYTF
TGTAGCGCTGGGCAGGGGACTAACTATGGCTACACCTTC
>17|TRBD2|TRBJ2-5|NA|TRBV7-9
CASSLEGTRKGKETQYF
TGTGCCAGCAGCTTAGAGGGGACTAGAAAAGGGAAAGAGACCCAGTACTTC
>15|TRBD2|TRBJ2-1|once|TRBV28
CASRPTRDYLNEQFF
TGTGCCAGCAGACCAACCCGGGACTACCTCAATGAGCAGTTCTTC
>15|NA|TRBJ2-7|NA|TRBV4-2
CASSQGIGRGDEQYF
TGTGCCAGCAGCCAAGGGATAGGGAGAGGGGACGAGCAGTACTTC
>14|NA|TRBJ1-6|NA|TRBV14
CASSLSHLGSPLHF
TGTGCCAGCAGCCTCTCCCATCTGGGTTCACCCCTCCACTTT
>14|NA|TRBJ2-1|NA|TRBV11-2
CASRAGAAYNEQFF
TGTGCCAGCAGGGCAGGGGCAGCCTACAATGAGCAGTTCTTC
>13|NA|TRBJ1-1|once|TRBV5-1
CASSPLVEDKAFF
TGCGCCAGCAGCCCCCTGGTTGAAGACAAAGCTTTCTTT